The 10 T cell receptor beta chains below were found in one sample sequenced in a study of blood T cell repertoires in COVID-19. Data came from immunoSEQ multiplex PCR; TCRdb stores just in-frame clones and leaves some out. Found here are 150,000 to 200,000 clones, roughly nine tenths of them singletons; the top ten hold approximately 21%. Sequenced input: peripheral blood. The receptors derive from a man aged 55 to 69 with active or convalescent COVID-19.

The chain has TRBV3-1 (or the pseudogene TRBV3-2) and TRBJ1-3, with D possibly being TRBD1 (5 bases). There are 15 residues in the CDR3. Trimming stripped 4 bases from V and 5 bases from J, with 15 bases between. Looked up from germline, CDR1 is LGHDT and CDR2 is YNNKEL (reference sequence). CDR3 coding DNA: TGTGCCAGCAGCCCTTCTGGGGGGTACAGAAACACCATATATTTT. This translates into CASSPSGGYRNTIYF.

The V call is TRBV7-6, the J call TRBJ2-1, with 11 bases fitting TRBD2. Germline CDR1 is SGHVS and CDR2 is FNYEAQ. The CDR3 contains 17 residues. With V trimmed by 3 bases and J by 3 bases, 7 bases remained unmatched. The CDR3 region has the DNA TGTGCCAGCAGCTTCGGGCCTAGCGGGGGGAACTACAATGAGCAGTTCTTC. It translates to CASSFGPSGGNYNEQFF.

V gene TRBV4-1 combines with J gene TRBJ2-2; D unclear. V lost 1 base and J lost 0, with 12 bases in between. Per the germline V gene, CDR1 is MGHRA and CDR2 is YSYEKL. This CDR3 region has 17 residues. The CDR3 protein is CASSQGRPLTNTGELFF. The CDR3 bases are TGCGCCAGCAGCCAAGGGCGGCCACTGACGAACACCGGGGAGCTGTTTTTT.

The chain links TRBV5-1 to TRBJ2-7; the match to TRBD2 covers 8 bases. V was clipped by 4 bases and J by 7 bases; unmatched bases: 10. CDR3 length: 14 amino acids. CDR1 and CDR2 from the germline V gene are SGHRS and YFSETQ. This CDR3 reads CASSDPRVAGEQYF. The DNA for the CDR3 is TGCGCCAGCAGCGACCCGCGGGTAGCGGGGGAGCAGTACTTC. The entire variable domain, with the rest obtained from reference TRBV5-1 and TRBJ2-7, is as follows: KAGVTQTPRYLIKTRGQQVTLSCSPISGHRSVSWYQQTPGQGLQFLFEYFSETQRNKGNFPGRFSGRQFSNSRSEMNVSTLELGDSALYLCASSDPRVAGEQYFGPGTRLTVT.

CDR3 DNA sequence: TGTGCCACCAGTGATTTGAGGACAAACACCGGGGAGCTGTTTTTT. Translating it yields CATSDLRTNTGELFF. The chain joins TRBV24-1 to TRBJ2-2, with D maybe TRBD1 (5 bases). Trimming removed 0 bases from V and 2 bases from J, with 6 bases in between. The CDR3 has 15 residues. Germline CDR1 KGHDR, CDR2 SFDVKD.

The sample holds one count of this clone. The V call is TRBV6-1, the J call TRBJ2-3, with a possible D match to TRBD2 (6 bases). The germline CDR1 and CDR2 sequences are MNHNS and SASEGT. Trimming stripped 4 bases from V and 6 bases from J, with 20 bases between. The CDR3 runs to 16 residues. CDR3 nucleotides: TGTGCCAGCAGTGTCAGAGGAGAGGCGGGGCGGGATACGCAGTATTTT. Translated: CASSVRGEAGRDTQYF.

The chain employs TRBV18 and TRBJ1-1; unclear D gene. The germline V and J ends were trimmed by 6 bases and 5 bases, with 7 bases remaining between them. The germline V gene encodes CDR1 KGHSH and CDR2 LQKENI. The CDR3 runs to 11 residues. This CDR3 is CASSPGTEAFF. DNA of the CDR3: TGTGCCAGCTCTCCGGGAACTGAAGCTTTCTTT.

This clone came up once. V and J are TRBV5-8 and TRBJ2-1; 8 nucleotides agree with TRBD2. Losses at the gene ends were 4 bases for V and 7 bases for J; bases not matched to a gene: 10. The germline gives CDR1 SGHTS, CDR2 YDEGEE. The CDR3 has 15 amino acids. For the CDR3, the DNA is TGTGCCAGCAGCCGGACGGCGGGGGGATCGAATGAGCAGTTCTTC. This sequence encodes CASSRTAGGSNEQFF.

The CDR3 region is CASPGLAGGPGTDTQYF. CDR3 bases: TGTGCCAGCCCAGGACTAGCGGGGGGGCCCGGCACAGATACGCAGTATTTT. V is TRBV2 and J is TRBJ2-3, with 15 positions matching TRBD2. Germline V lookup: CDR1 SNHLY, CDR2 FYNNEI. V was clipped by 8 bases and J by 1 base; unmatched bases: 7. The length of the CDR3 is 17 residues.

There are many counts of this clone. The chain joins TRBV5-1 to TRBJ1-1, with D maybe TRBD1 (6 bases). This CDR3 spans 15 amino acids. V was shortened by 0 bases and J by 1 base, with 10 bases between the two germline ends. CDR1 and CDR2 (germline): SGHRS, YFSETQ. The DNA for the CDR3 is TGCGCCAGCAGCTTGGTACAGGGTCAGAACACTGAAGCTTTCTTT. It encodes CASSLVQGQNTEAFF.